This TCR beta chain originates from a study of blood T cell repertoires in COVID-19. Across the study: The United States, Italy and Spain supplied acute and convalescent COVID-19 samples. Sources were T cells, B-cell-depleted T cells, or PBMCs; the material itself was cDNA or gDNA.

In the original workflow: Counts of nucleated cells, estimated from reference gene primer amplification, were obtained. The method was immunoSEQ multiplex PCR; TCRdb's version includes in-frame clones alone and lacks a portion of them. V, J and clone size are those of that table, while D and trimming were read from the DNA. The sample holds over 250,000 clones, approximately 84% seen once. This clone was detected a few times. The CDR3 contains 15 residues. The germline V gene has CDR1 SGHTS and CDR2 YDEGEE. With 6 bases clipped from V and 3 bases from J, the junction kept 11 bases outside the gene matches.

The sequence derives from a human donor with COVID-19, enrolled during active disease. The donor label of this sample is uncertain. The sequencing sample was made of peripheral blood. The V call is TRBV5-8, the J call TRBJ1-2; 7 nucleotides align to TRBD1. CDR3 in amino acids: CASNKGQTFDYGYTF. CDR3 coding DNA: TGTGCCAGCAATAAGGGACAGACCTTCGACTATGGCTACACCTTC.